These T cell receptor beta chains were read from a single sample in a study of shared clonotypes between healthy human individuals. Some clones are missing from TCRdb's copy, which holds only in-frame ones; the method was immunoSEQ multiplex PCR. The sample has a few million clones; about 93% are singletons. The sequenced material came from naive CD8+ T cells from PBMCs. These TCRs come from a man aged 18 to 30 in good health. Some clones in this sample may be carry-over from other donors' samples. Both conserved end residues are part of each CDR3. The D gene is left open where the match is weak. For some rows the clone size is stated as once, few or many, or as a class when expanded; others skip it.

CDR3 DNA: TGTGCCAGCAGCATCCGGGACAGGGGGACCAATGAGCAGTTCTTC; CDR3 protein: CASSIRDRGTNEQFF; J gene: TRBJ2-1; D gene: TRBD1; clone size: -; V gene: TRBV9
CDR3 DNA: TGTGCCAGCAGCTCGAGGATGACTTCCTTCGGGGCTCAAGAGACCCAGTACTTC; CDR3 protein: CASSSRMTSFGAQETQYF; J gene: TRBJ2-5; D gene: -; clone size: -; V gene: TRBV7-9
CDR3 DNA: TGTGCCAGCAGTTACTCAGGACTAGCCAGCACCGGGGAGCTGTTTTTT; CDR3 protein: CASSYSGLASTGELFF; J gene: TRBJ2-2; D gene: TRBD2; clone size: -; V gene: TRBV6-5
CDR3 DNA: TGTGCCAGCACCAGGGGGGAGGTTGACAATGAGCAGTTCTTC; CDR3 protein: CASTRGEVDNEQFF; J gene: TRBJ2-1; D gene: -; clone size: once; V gene: TRBV11-2
CDR3 DNA: TGTGCCAGCAGCGTAGGGGACAGGGGTTCCTACGAGCAGTACTTC; CDR3 protein: CASSVGDRGSYEQYF; J gene: TRBJ2-7; D gene: TRBD1; clone size: once; V gene: TRBV9
CDR3 DNA: TGTGCCAGCAGTCCCAGACAGGGGGCCTACGAGCAGTACTTC; CDR3 protein: CASSPRQGAYEQYF; J gene: TRBJ2-7; D gene: TRBD1; clone size: -; V gene: TRBV27
CDR3 DNA: TGTGCCAGCAGTTATTCGGGTTCTAGCTGGGGACGGGAGCAGTACTTC; CDR3 protein: CASSYSGSSWGREQYF; J gene: TRBJ2-7; D gene: -; clone size: -; V gene: TRBV6-5
CDR3 DNA: TGTGCCAGCAGTCAAAAGGACAGAATTAACTATGGCTACACCTTC; CDR3 protein: CASSQKDRINYGYTF; J gene: TRBJ1-2; D gene: -; clone size: -; V gene: TRBV9
CDR3 DNA: TGTGCCAGCAGCTTCGCCTATCGAGGGGCTGAGCAGTTCTTC; CDR3 protein: CASSFAYRGAEQFF; J gene: TRBJ2-1; D gene: -; clone size: -; V gene: TRBV7-8
CDR3 DNA: TGTGCCAGCAGTCCAACCCTTTATATTCAGCAGTACTTC; CDR3 protein: CASSPTLYIQQYF; J gene: TRBJ2-7; D gene: -; clone size: -; V gene: TRBV27
CDR3 DNA: TGTGCCAGCAGCTTAGTGGGGGTCAGAACCTTCTCTCTGAACACTGAAGCTTTCTTT; CDR3 protein: CASSLVGVRTFSLNTEAFF; J gene: TRBJ1-1; D gene: -; clone size: -; V gene: TRBV11-2
CDR3 DNA: TGTGCCAGCAGCTTGGTTGGGCCAACCTACGAGCAGTACTTC; CDR3 protein: CASSLVGPTYEQYF; J gene: TRBJ2-7; D gene: -; clone size: -; V gene: TRBV7-9
CDR3 DNA: TGCGCCAGCAGCCACCGGGACAGGGACCCCTACGAGCAGTACTTC; CDR3 protein: CASSHRDRDPYEQYF; J gene: TRBJ2-7; D gene: TRBD1; clone size: -; V gene: TRBV4-1
CDR3 DNA: TGTGCCAGCACCTTTCCCCTAGCGGGAGGTAATGAGGCAGATACGCAGTATTTT; CDR3 protein: CASTFPLAGGNEADTQYF; J gene: TRBJ2-3; D gene: TRBD2; clone size: once; V gene: TRBV7-8
CDR3 DNA: TGTGCCACCAGCAGAAGGGAGGGGATGCAGCCCCAGCATTTT; CDR3 protein: CATSRREGMQPQHF; J gene: TRBJ1-5; D gene: -; clone size: -; V gene: TRBV15
CDR3 DNA: TGTGCCAGCAGCTTGCTAGCGGGAGAGCGAGAGACCCAGTACTTC; CDR3 protein: CASSLLAGERETQYF; J gene: TRBJ2-5; D gene: TRBD2; clone size: -; V gene: TRBV7-9
CDR3 DNA: TGTGCCAGCAGCTTATACGGGTTGACGGTGAACACTGAAGCTTTCTTT; CDR3 protein: CASSLYGLTVNTEAFF; J gene: TRBJ1-1; D gene: -; clone size: -; V gene: TRBV11-2
CDR3 DNA: TGTGCCAGCAGTTACGGTCGCAGCACCTACGAGCAGTACTTC; CDR3 protein: CASSYGRSTYEQYF; J gene: TRBJ2-7; D gene: -; clone size: -; V gene: TRBV6-5
CDR3 DNA: TGTGCCACCAGCCGAGGGGGACTAGCGATGACCTACGAGCAGTACTTC; CDR3 protein: CATSRGGLAMTYEQYF; J gene: TRBJ2-7; D gene: TRBD2; clone size: -; V gene: TRBV15
CDR3 DNA: TGTGCCAGTACTGGGTCAGGGGCGAGCGAGCAGTACTTC; CDR3 protein: CASTGSGASEQYF; J gene: TRBJ2-7; D gene: -; clone size: -; V gene: TRBV19